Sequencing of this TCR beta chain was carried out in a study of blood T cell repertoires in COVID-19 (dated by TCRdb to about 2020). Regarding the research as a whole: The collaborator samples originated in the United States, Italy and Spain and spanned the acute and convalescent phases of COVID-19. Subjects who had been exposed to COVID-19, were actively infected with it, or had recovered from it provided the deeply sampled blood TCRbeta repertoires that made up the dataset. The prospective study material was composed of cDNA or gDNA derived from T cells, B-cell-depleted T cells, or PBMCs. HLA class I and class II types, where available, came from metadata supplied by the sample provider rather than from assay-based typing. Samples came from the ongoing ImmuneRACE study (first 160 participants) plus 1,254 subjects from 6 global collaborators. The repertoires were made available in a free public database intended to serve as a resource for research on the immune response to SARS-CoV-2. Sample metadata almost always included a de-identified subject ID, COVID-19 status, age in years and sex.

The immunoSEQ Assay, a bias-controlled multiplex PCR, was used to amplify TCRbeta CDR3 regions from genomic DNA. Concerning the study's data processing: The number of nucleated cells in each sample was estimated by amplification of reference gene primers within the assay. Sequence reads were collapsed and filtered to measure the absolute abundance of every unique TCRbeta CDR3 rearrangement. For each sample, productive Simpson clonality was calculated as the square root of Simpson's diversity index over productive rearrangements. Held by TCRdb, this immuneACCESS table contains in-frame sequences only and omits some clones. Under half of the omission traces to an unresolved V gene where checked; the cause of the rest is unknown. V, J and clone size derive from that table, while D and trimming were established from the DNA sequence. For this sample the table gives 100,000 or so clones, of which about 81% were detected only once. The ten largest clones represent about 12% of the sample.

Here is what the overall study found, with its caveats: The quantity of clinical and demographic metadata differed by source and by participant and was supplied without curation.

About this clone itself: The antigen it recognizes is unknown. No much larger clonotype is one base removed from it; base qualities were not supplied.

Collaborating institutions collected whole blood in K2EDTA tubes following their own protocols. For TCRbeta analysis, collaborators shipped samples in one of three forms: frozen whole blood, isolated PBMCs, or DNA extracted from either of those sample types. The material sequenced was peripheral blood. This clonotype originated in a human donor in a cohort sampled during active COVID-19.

At the DNA level, the sequence is TGTGCCAGCAGGGAGCCTTCTAGCACAGATACGCAGTATTTT. Translated, this gives CASREPSSTDTQYF. The chain uses TRBV6-5 and TRBJ2-3; the D gene remains uncertain. Trimming costs V 6 bases and J 0 bases, and their ends lie 10 bases apart. From the cysteine up to the phenylalanine, the CDR3 has a length of 14 residues. The sequence is cut down to CDR3 DNA, 42 bases in frame from base 1. Via the germline V gene, CDR1 is MNHEY and CDR2 SVGAGI.